This entry concerns a single T cell receptor (beta chain). The target antigen is unknown. This specimen comes from a study of T cells after yellow fever vaccination. General study results and limits: Clonotypes shared by both compartments, CD4 and CD8, made up a small share.

TCR cDNA, made by 5'RACE template switching, carried an added universal primer site and UMIs. TCRdb used MiXCR to reprocess the 5' RACE reads, holding one entry per CDR3 protein. The profile shows some 350,000 distinct CDR3 sequences, 8.7% of them singletons. CDR3 length: 14 residues. V was trimmed by 3 bases and J by 3 bases, leaving 12 bases between them. Germline loops: CDR1 SGHNT, CDR2 YYREEE (reference sequence). The receptor's source is a man aged 18 to 35 who received the YFV17D yellow fever vaccine. The sequences come from PBMCs, collected on the day of the first yellow fever vaccination. V is TRBV5-4 and J is TRBJ2-5, with a tentative D call TRBD1 (8 bases). The CDR3 region has the DNA TGTGCCAGCAGCTGGGGGGGACAGGAAGAGACCCAGTACTTC. Protein sequence: CASSWGGQEETQYF.